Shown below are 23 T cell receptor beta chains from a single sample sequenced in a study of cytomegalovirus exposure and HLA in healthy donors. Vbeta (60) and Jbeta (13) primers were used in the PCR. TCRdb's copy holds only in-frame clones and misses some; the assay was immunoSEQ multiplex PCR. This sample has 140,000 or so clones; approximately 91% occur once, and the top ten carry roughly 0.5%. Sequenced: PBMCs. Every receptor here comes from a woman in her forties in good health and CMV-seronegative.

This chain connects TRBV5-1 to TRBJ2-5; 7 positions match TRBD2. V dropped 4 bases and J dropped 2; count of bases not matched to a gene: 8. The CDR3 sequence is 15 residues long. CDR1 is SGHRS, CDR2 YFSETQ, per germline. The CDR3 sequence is CASSRSGEHQETQYF. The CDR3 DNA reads TGCGCCAGCAGCCGGAGCGGGGAACATCAAGAGACCCAGTACTTC. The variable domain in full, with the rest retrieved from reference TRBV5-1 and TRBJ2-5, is KAGVTQTPRYLIKTRGQQVTLSCSPISGHRSVSWYQQTPGQGLQFLFEYFSETQRNKGNFPGRFSGRQFSNSRSEMNVSTLELGDSALYLCASSRSGEHQETQYFGPGTRLLVL.

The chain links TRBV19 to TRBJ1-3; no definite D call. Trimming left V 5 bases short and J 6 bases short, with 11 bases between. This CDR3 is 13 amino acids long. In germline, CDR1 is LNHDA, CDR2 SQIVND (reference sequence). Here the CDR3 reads CASSPVGVNTIYF. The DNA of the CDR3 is TGTGCCAGTAGTCCCGTCGGAGTAAACACCATATATTTT.

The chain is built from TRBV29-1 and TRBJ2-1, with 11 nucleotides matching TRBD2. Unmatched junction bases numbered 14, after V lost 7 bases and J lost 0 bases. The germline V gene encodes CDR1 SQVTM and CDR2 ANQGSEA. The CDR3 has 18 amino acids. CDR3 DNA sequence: TGCAGCGGACGTCTAGCGGGAGGCATAAAGAGCTCCTACAATGAGCAGTTCTTC. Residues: CSGRLAGGIKSSYNEQFF.

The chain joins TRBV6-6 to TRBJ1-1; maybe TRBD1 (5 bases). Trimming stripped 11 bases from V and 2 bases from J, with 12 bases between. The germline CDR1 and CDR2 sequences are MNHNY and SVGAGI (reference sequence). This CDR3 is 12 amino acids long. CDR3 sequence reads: CAYGGVNTEAFF. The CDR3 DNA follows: TGTGCCTACGGGGGGGTAAACACTGAAGCTTTCTTT.

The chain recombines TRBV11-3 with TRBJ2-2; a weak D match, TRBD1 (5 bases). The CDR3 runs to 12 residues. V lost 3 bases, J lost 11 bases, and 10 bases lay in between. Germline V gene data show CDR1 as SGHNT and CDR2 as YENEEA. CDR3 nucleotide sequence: TGTGCCAGCAGCTTTCCCCGGACAGAGCTGTTTTTT. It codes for CASSFPRTELFF.

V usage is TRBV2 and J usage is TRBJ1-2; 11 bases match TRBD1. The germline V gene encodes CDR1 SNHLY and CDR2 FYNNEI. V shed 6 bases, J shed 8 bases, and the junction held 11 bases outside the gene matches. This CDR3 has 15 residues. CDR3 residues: CASRRSGQGAEGYTF. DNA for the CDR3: TGTGCCAGCAGGCGGTCTGGACAGGGGGCGGAGGGCTACACCTTC.

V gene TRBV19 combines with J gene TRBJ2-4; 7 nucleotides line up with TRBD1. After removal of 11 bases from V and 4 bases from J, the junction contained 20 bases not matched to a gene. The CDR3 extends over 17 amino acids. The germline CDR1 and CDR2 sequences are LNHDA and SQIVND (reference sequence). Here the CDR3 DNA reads TGTGCCGCAGGGCGAGGGACAGAAATGGGAACAAAAAACATTCAGTACTTC. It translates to CAAGRGTEMGTKNIQYF.

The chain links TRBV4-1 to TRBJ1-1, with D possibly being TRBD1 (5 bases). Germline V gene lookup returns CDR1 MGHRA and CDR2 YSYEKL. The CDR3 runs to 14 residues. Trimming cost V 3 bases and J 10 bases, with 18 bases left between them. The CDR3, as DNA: TGCGCCAGCAGCCATTCTGGGGGGGGTTCCCCAGCTTTCTTT. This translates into CASSHSGGGSPAFF.

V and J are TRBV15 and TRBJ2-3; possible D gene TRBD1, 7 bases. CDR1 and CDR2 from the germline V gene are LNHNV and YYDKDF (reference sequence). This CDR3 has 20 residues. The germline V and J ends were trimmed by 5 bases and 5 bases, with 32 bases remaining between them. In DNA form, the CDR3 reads TGTGCCACCAGCCCCGGACTTAGGGGGCCCGGGAGTGGTTTCAGAGATACGCAGTATTTT. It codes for CATSPGLRGPGSGFRDTQYF.

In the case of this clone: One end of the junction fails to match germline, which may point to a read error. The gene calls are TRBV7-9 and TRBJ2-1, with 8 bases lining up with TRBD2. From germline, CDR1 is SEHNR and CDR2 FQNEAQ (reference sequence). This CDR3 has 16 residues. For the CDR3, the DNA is TGTTCCAGCAGCCTTGAAGCGGGAGCGTCCTACAATGAGCAGTTCTTC. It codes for CSSSLEAGASYNEQFF.

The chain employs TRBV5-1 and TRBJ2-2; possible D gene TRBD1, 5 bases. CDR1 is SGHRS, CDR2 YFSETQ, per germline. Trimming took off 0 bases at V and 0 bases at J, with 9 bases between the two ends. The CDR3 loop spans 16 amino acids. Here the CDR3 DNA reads TGCGCCAGCAGCTTGGGCCAGGGCCCGAACACCGGGGAGCTGTTTTTT. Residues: CASSLGQGPNTGELFF. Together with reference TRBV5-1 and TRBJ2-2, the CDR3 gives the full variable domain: KAGVTQTPRYLIKTRGQQVTLSCSPISGHRSVSWYQQTPGQGLQFLFEYFSETQRNKGNFPGRFSGRQFSNSRSEMNVSTLELGDSALYLCASSLGQGPNTGELFFGEGSRLTVL.

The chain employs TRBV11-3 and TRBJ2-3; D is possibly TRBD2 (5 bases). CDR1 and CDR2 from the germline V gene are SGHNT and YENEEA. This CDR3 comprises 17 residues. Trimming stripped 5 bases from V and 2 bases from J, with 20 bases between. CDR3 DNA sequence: TGTGCCAGCAGCCCATCGTTCGGGGAACCTCCCACAGATACGCAGTATTTT. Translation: CASSPSFGEPPTDTQYF. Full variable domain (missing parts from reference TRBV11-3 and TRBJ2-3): EAGVVQSPRYKIIEKKQPVAFWCNPISGHNTLYWYLQNLGQGPELLIRYENEEAVDDSQLPKDRFSAERLKGVDSTLKIQPAELGDSAVYLCASSPSFGEPPTDTQYFGPGTRLTVL.

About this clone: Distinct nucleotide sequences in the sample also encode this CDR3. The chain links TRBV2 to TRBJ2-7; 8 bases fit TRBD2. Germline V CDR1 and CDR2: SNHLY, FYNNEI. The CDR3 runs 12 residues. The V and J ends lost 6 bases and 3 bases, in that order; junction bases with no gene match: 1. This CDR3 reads CASSGTSYEQYF. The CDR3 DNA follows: TGTGCCAGCAGCGGGACTAGCTACGAGCAGTACTTC. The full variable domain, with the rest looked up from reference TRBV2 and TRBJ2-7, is EPEVTQTPSHQVTQMGQEVILRCVPISNHLYFYWYRQILGQKVEFLVSFYNNEISEKSEIFDDQFSVERPDGSNFTLKIRSTKLEDSAMYFCASSGTSYEQYFGPGTRLTVT.

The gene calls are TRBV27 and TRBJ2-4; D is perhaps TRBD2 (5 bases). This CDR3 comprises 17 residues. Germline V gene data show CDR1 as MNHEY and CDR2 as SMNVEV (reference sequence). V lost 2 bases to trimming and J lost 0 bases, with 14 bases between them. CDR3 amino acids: CASSLGVRVQAKNIQYF. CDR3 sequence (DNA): TGTGCCAGCAGTTTAGGTGTGCGGGTCCAAGCCAAAAACATTCAGTACTTC.

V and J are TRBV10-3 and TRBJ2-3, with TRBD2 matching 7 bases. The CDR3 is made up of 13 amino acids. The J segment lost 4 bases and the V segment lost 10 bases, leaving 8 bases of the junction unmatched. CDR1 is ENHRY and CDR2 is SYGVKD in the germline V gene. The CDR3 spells CATQREEADTQYF. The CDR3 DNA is TGTGCCACCCAGCGGGAAGAGGCAGATACGCAGTATTTT.

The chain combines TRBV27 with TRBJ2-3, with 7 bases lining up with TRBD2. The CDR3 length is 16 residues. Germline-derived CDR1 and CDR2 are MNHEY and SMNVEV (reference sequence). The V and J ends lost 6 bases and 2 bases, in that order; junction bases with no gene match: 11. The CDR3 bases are TGTGCCAGCAGGGTGGGAGGGTCCTTAATCACAGATACGCAGTATTTT. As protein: CASRVGGSLITDTQYF.

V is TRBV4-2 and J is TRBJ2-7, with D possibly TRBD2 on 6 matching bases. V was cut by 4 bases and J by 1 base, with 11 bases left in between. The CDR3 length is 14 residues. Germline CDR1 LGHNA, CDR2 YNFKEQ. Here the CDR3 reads CASSPGTASYEQYF. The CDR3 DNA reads TGTGCCAGCAGCCCCGGGACTGCTTCCTACGAGCAGTACTTC.

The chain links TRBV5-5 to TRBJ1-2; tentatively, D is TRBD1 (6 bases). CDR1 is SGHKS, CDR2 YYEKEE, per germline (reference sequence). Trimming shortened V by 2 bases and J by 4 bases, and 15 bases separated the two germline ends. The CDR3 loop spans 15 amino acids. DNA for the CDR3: TGTGCCAGCAGCTTCAGTCAAGGGGGAATCTATGGCTACACCTTC. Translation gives CASSFSQGGIYGYTF.

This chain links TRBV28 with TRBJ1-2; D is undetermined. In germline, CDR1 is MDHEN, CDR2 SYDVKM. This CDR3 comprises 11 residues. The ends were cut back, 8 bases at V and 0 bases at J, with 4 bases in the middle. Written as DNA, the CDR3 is TGTGCCAGCCAGGCTAACTATGGCTACACCTTC. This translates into CASQANYGYTF.

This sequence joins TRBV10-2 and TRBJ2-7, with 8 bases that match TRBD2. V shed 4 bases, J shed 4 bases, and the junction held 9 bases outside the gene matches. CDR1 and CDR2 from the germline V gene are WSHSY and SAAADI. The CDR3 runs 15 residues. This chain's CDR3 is CASSVLSGSMYEQYF. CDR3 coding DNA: TGCGCCAGCAGTGTGCTAAGCGGGAGCATGTACGAGCAGTACTTC.

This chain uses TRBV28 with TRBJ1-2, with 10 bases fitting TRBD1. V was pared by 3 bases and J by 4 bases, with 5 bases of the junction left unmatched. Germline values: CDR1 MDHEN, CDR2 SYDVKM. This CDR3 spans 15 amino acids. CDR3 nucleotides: TGTGCCAGCAGTTTGGGGACAGGGGAAATCTATGGCTACACCTTC. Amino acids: CASSLGTGEIYGYTF.

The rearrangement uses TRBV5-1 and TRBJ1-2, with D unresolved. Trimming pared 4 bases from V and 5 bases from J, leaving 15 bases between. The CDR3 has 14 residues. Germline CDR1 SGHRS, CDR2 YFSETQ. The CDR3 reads CASSPQDLEYGYTF. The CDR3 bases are TGCGCCAGCAGCCCTCAGGATTTAGAGTATGGCTACACCTTC. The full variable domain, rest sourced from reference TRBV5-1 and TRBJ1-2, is KAGVTQTPRYLIKTRGQQVTLSCSPISGHRSVSWYQQTPGQGLQFLFEYFSETQRNKGNFPGRFSGRQFSNSRSEMNVSTLELGDSALYLCASSPQDLEYGYTFGSGTRLTVV.

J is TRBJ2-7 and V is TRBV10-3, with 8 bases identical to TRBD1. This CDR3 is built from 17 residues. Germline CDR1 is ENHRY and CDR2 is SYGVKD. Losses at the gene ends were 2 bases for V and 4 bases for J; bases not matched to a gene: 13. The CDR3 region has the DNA TGTGCCATCAGTGAGCTAATCGGGGACAGGAGGCCGTACGAGCAGTACTTC. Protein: CAISELIGDRRPYEQYF.